The 27 T cell receptor beta chains presented below share a single source sample, sequenced in a study of CD8 T cells in ankylosing spondylitis. Broader study findings: Seemingly distinctive of ankylosing spondylitis blood was a TCR beta motif formed by eight highly homologous variants.

TCRdb called the 5' RACE reads again in MiXCR, with one record for every CDR3 protein. The table includes around 490,000 distinct CDR3 sequences, roughly 5.3% detected once. These receptors' targets are unknown. Sequencing input: blood, either unsorted or a sorted T cell fraction (not recorded which). These receptors originate from a male donor with ankylosing spondylitis.

This clonotype appeared many times. The rearrangement uses TRBV9 and TRBJ1-4, with D possibly being TRBD1 (6 bases). The CDR3 totals 14 residues. Trimming took off 2 bases at V and 10 bases at J, with 15 bases between the two ends. The germline V gene has CDR1 SGDLS and CDR2 YYNGEE. CDR3 in DNA: TGTGCCAGCAGCGTTCTGGGGGGGCGAGGAAAACTGTTTTTT. Amino acid sequence: CASSVLGGRGKLFF.

The table lists this clonotype with many counts. The J gene is TRBJ2-7, the V gene TRBV6-2 or TRBV6-3; 7 bases align to TRBD1. CDR1 is MNHEY, CDR2 SVGEGT, per germline. The CDR3 is 13 residues long. With 6 bases clipped from V and 2 bases from J, the junction kept 4 bases outside the gene matches. The DNA of the CDR3 is TGTGCCAGCAGGGAGACAGGGACCTACGAGCAGTACTTC. Residues: CASRETGTYEQYF.

This chain joins TRBV18 and TRBJ2-1, with 11 positions matching TRBD2. Germline V gene data show CDR1 as KGHSH and CDR2 as LQKENI. The CDR3 runs 15 residues. V shed 6 bases, J shed 9 bases, and the junction held 10 bases outside the gene matches. CDR3 DNA: TGTGCCAGCTCCCCAACTAGCGGGAGAGGAAGTGAGCAGTTCTTC. Its protein is CASSPTSGRGSEQFF.

This clonotype appeared many times. This sequence joins TRBV6-5 and TRBJ2-3; 7 nucleotides align to TRBD1. Germline CDR1 MNHEY, CDR2 SVGAGI. This CDR3 contains 16 residues. V lost 2 bases and J lost 1; bases outside the gene matches: 6. CDR3 sequence: CASSYRGPRGTDTQYF. The CDR3, as DNA: TGTGCCAGCAGTTACAGGGGGCCTCGGGGCACAGATACGCAGTATTTT.

This clonotype has just a few counts. The CDR3 nucleotides are TGTGCCTGGAGGGACAGTAGCAATCAGCCCCAGCATTTT. Protein: CAWRDSSNQPQHF. The chain joins TRBV30 to TRBJ1-5; the D gene is possibly TRBD1 (6 bases). This CDR3 is 13 amino acids long. The germline V gene has CDR1 GTSNPN and CDR2 SVGIG (reference sequence). The ends were cut back, 3 bases at V and 0 bases at J, with 6 bases in the middle. Supplemented by reference TRBV30 and TRBJ1-5, the full variable domain reads SQTIHQWPATLVQPVGSPLSLECTVEGTSNPNLYWYRQAAGRGLQLLFYSVGIGQISSEVPQNLSASRPQDRQFILSSKKLLLSDSGFYLCAWRDSSNQPQHFGDGTRLSIL.

In its sample, this clonotype was seen many times. The J gene is TRBJ2-3, the V gene TRBV12-3 or TRBV12-4, with D perhaps assigned TRBD1 or TRBD2 (5 bases each). The length of the CDR3 is 14 residues. With 6 bases removed from V and 4 bases from J, the gap between germline ends came to 14 bases. The CDR3 nucleotides read TGTGCCAGCAGCCGGGGACGGGGCTCAGATACGCAGTATTTT. It codes for CASSRGRGSDTQYF.

This clonotype was detected many times. The J gene is TRBJ1-1, the V gene TRBV29-1, with unresolved D. The CDR3 sequence is 14 residues long. Germline CDR1 reads SQVTM; CDR2 reads ANQGSEA. V shed 4 bases and J shed 0 bases, with 12 bases lying between them. CDR3 in DNA: TGCAGCGTTGGGCGGGCTCCACTGAACACTGAAGCTTTCTTT. Translated: CSVGRAPLNTEAFF.

Only a few counts were recorded for this clonotype. The chain has TRBV29-1 and TRBJ2-1; 10 bases agree with TRBD2. Germline V gene data show CDR1 as SQVTM and CDR2 as ANQGSEA. The V and J ends lost 3 bases and 9 bases, in that order; junction bases with no gene match: 11. This CDR3 has 15 amino acids. Written as DNA, the CDR3 is TGCAGCGTTGACCGAGCGGGAGGGAGTTGGGGTGAGCAGTTCTTC. Residues: CSVDRAGGSWGEQFF.

The sample holds many counts of this clonotype. The chain links TRBV7-9 to TRBJ2-7; D tentatively fits TRBD1 or TRBD2 (6 bases each). CDR1 and CDR2 (germline): SEHNR, FQNEAQ (reference sequence). Trimming took 0 bases from V and 5 from J, leaving 11 bases between them. The CDR3 length is 14 residues. The CDR3 here is CASSLAYGGHEQYF. Written as DNA, the CDR3 is TGTGCCAGCAGCTTAGCTTACGGGGGCCACGAGCAGTACTTC.

This clonotype was recorded many times. The rearrangement links TRBV28 to TRBJ2-7; 11 bases fit TRBD1. Germline CDR1 and CDR2: MDHEN and SYDVKM. CDR3 length: 16 residues. The V gene end was trimmed by 3 bases and the J gene end by 6 bases; junction bases not matched to a gene: 10. DNA of the CDR3: TGTGCCAGCAGTTTCCCTCGGACAGGGGGCCGGAGCGAGCAGTACTTC. The encoded protein is CASSFPRTGGRSEQYF.

CDR3 sequence: CSAKRTSGNYEQYF. CDR3 sequence (DNA): TGCAGTGCCAAACGGACTAGCGGGAACTACGAGCAGTACTTC. The rearrangement links TRBV20-1 to TRBJ2-7, with 12 bases matching TRBD2. The CDR3 spans 14 residues. The V and J ends lost 6 bases and 3 bases, in that order; junction bases with no gene match: 6. The germline gives CDR1 DFQATT, CDR2 SNEGSKA (reference sequence).

At least ten counts were recorded for this clonotype. The rearrangement joins TRBV6-2 or TRBV6-3 to TRBJ1-5, with unresolved D. Germline CDR1 is MNHEY and CDR2 is SVGEGT. The V gene lost 2 bases and the J gene lost 1 base, with 27 bases spanning the gap. This CDR3 is 21 amino acids long. CDR3 region: CASSYLFSASAAPLSNQPQHF. The CDR3 DNA reads as TGTGCCAGCAGTTACCTTTTTTCAGCCTCCGCTGCGCCTCTAAGCAATCAGCCCCAGCATTTT.

CDR3 sequence reads: CATSFGTYTDTQYF. The CDR3, as DNA: TGTGCCACCAGCTTCGGGACTTACACAGATACGCAGTATTTT. The chain joins TRBV15 to TRBJ2-3; D possibly corresponds to TRBD2 (6 bases). Germline V gene sequence: CDR1 LNHNV, CDR2 YYDKDF (reference sequence). The CDR3 contains 14 residues. V was cut by 5 bases and J by 2 bases, with 11 bases left in between.

This clonotype occurred a few times. The genes are TRBV7-9 and TRBJ2-7, with unresolved D. Germline V gene data show CDR1 as SEHNR and CDR2 as FQNEAQ (reference sequence). The CDR3 runs to 14 residues. V gave up 5 bases and J gave up 2 bases, with 13 bases separating them. In DNA form, the CDR3 reads TGTGCCAGCAGCCCCCGTGAAGGACCCTACGAGCAGTACTTC. The encoded protein is CASSPREGPYEQYF. The full variable domain, with the rest looked up from reference TRBV7-9 and TRBJ2-7, is DTGVSQNPRHKITKRGQNVTFRCDPISEHNRLYWYRQTLGQGPEFLTYFQNEAQLEKSRLLSDRFSAERPKGSFSTLEIQRTEQGDSAMYLCASSPREGPYEQYFGPGTRLTVT.

This clonotype was recorded many times. V usage is TRBV20-1 and J usage is TRBJ1-5, with 7 nucleotides matching TRBD1. The J segment lost 5 bases and the V segment lost 4 bases, leaving 8 bases of the junction unmatched. This CDR3 region has 14 residues. Germline V gives CDR1 DFQATT, CDR2 SNEGSKA (reference sequence). This CDR3 is CSANGRGSYQPQHF. Here the CDR3 DNA reads TGCAGTGCTAACGGCAGGGGGTCGTATCAGCCCCAGCATTTT.

At least ten counts were recorded for this clonotype. This sequence joins TRBV20-1 and TRBJ2-5; TRBD1 agrees at 8 bases. CDR3 length equals 13 residues. Germline values: CDR1 DFQATT, CDR2 SNEGSKA (reference sequence). V lost 5 bases, J lost 1 base, and 3 bases stayed unmatched. CDR3 protein: CSAGQGPQETQYF. The CDR3 DNA is TGCAGTGCTGGACAGGGCCCCCAAGAGACCCAGTACTTC.

This clonotype was found many times. The gene calls are TRBV7-9 and TRBJ1-5, with unresolved D. Germline V CDR1 and CDR2: SEHNR, FQNEAQ (reference sequence). The CDR3 runs to 13 residues. The germline V and J ends were trimmed by 5 bases and 4 bases, with 9 bases remaining between them. This CDR3 reads CASSARRNQPQHF. CDR3 nucleotides: TGTGCCAGCAGCGCTCGAAGGAATCAGCCCCAGCATTTT.

There are many counts of this clonotype. The chain employs TRBV20-1 and TRBJ1-1; D is possibly TRBD1 (5 bases). CDR1 and CDR2 from the germline V gene are DFQATT and SNEGSKA (reference sequence). Trimming removed 6 bases from V and 10 bases from J, with 15 bases in between. The CDR3 length is 11 residues. The CDR3 protein is CSAGPGLAAFF. The CDR3 bases are TGCAGTGCAGGGCCGGGGCTTGCAGCTTTCTTT.

This clonotype occurred many times. The chain joins TRBV7-3 to TRBJ1-6, with 8 bases lining up with TRBD1. The V gene's germline CDR1 is SGHTA and CDR2 FQGTGA. The CDR3 sequence is 14 residues long. After removal of 5 bases from V and 13 bases from J, the junction contained 10 bases not matched to a gene. This CDR3 reads CASSPGTGSLPLHF. In nucleotides, the CDR3 is TGTGCCAGCAGCCCCGGGACAGGTAGTCTTCCCCTCCACTTT.

This clonotype was recorded many times. The V gene is TRBV6-2 or TRBV6-3, the J gene TRBJ1-6; 7 bases are a match to TRBD1. V dropped 11 bases and J dropped 7; count of bases not matched to a gene: 11. CDR3 length equals 14 residues. Per germline, CDR1 MNHEY and CDR2 SVGEGT. The CDR3 DNA follows: TGTGCCGGAGCTGACAGGGCGATAAATTCACCCCTCCACTTT. It codes for CAGADRAINSPLHF.

This clonotype came up many times. The gene calls are TRBV3-2 and TRBJ2-2; the D segment call TRBD1 is taken from the table without a DNA check. TRBV3-2 is a pseudogene. The CDR3 has 15 residues. The CDR3 bases are TGTGCCAGCAGCCAAAGACAGGGTGGGACCGGGGAGCTGTTTTTT. Protein: CASSQRQGGTGELFF.

The rearrangement links TRBV2 to TRBJ2-3; tentatively, D is TRBD1 (5 bases). V lost 7 bases and J lost 3, with 11 bases in between. CDR3 size: 13 residues. Germline values: CDR1 SNHLY, CDR2 FYNNEI. CDR3 coding DNA: TGTGCCAGCACCGCCCAGGGAACAGATACGCAGTATTTT. It yields the protein CASTAQGTDTQYF. Combining the CDR3 with reference TRBV2 and TRBJ2-3 gives the whole variable domain EPEVTQTPSHQVTQMGQEVILRCVPISNHLYFYWYRQILGQKVEFLVSFYNNEISEKSEIFDDQFSVERPDGSNFTLKIRSTKLEDSAMYFCASTAQGTDTQYFGPGTRLTVL.

This clonotype has ten or more counts. The genes are TRBV29-1 and TRBJ2-2; TRBD1 or TRBD2 may be the D gene (5 bases each). The CDR3 is 15 amino acids. V gave up 7 bases and J gave up 0 bases, with 15 bases separating them. Germline CDR1 and CDR2: SQVTM and ANQGSEA. The CDR3 DNA reads as TGCAGCGCCTCACGAGAGGGACCGAACACCGGGGAGCTGTTTTTT. It encodes CSASREGPNTGELFF.

There are many counts of this clonotype. V is TRBV5-1 and J is TRBJ1-2; no firm D call. This CDR3 comprises 13 residues. Trimming shortened V by 5 bases and J by 4 bases, and 12 bases separated the two germline ends. Germline V gene lookup returns CDR1 SGHRS and CDR2 YFSETQ. This CDR3 reads CASRSEGPYGYTF. CDR3 sequence (DNA): TGCGCCAGCAGGTCGGAAGGACCCTATGGCTACACCTTC.

The rearrangement links TRBV27 to TRBJ2-1, with TRBD2 matching over 10 bases. Germline CDR1 and CDR2: MNHEY and SMNVEV (reference sequence). J lost 4 bases, V lost 5 bases, and 5 bases had no gene match. The CDR3 covers 15 residues. In nucleotides, the CDR3 is TGTGCCAGCAGTCCCCCTAGCGGGAGTTACAATGAGCAGTTCTTC. Translated, it gives CASSPPSGSYNEQFF.

This clonotype was seen a few times. The chain combines TRBV3-1 with TRBJ2-7, with D unclear. Trimming stripped 6 bases from V and 3 bases from J, with 12 bases between. The length of the CDR3 is 13 residues. Germline assignment: CDR1 LGHDT and CDR2 YNNKEL (reference sequence). The DNA of the CDR3 is TGTGCCAGCAGTCACGGGCATTTCTACGAGCAGTACTTC. It yields the protein CASSHGHFYEQYF.

The table lists this clonotype with many counts. This rearrangement joins TRBV29-1 to TRBJ2-7; the D gene is possibly TRBD1 (5 bases). Germline loops: CDR1 SQVTM, CDR2 ANQGSEA. This CDR3 comprises 12 residues. V was pared by 4 bases and J by 2 bases, with 9 bases between. CDR3 residues: CSVGTPPYEQYF. The CDR3, as DNA: TGCAGCGTTGGGACACCACCCTACGAGCAGTACTTC.